These 3 T cell receptor beta chains were all obtained from the same sample, sequenced in a study of T cell repertoires in cytomegalovirus infection. MiXCR, applied by TCRdb to the reads, yields one record per CDR3 protein. The data show more than 150,000 distinct CDR3 sequences, roughly a fifth seen once. Sequencing used PBMCs. These TCRs come from a human donor in good health (CMV status not recorded). Some clones in this sample may be carry-over from other donors' samples.

In this sample, this clonotype turned up a few times. The genes are TRBV6-5 and TRBJ1-1, with 7 positions matching TRBD1. V shed 4 bases, J shed 5 bases, and the junction held 10 bases outside the gene matches. There are 15 residues in the CDR3. Per germline, CDR1 MNHEY and CDR2 SVGAGI. The CDR3 nucleotides read TGTGCCAGCAGTTCACAGGGGCCGGGGAAAACTGAAGCTTTCTTT. Translation: CASSSQGPGKTEAFF.

In its sample, this clonotype was seen a few times. The rearrangement uses TRBV28 and TRBJ1-5; possibly TRBD1 for D (6 bases). This CDR3 has 11 residues. Trimming left V 8 bases short and J 12 bases short, with 14 bases between. CDR1 and CDR2 from the germline V gene are MDHEN and SYDVKM. CDR3 in amino acids: CASSSGGLQHF. The DNA of the CDR3 is TGTGCCAGCTCCTCCGGGGGGCTCCAGCATTTT. Drawing the rest from reference TRBV28 and TRBJ1-5, the complete variable domain is DVKVTQSSRYLVKRTGEKVFLECVQDMDHENMFWYRQDPGLGLRLIYFSYDVKMKEKGDIPEGYSVSREKKERFSLILESASTNQTSMYLCASSSGGLQHFGDGTRLSIL.

The rearrangement uses TRBV28 and TRBJ2-1; 9 bases are shared with TRBD2. The CDR3 runs to 14 residues. CDR1 is MDHEN and CDR2 is SYDVKM in the germline V gene. V lost 3 bases, J lost 11 bases, and 8 bases stayed unmatched. CDR3 bases: TGTGCCAGCAGTTTGGGCGGGAGGGCCGAAAAGCAGTTCTTC. Translated, it gives CASSLGGRAEKQFF.